Detailed here is one T cell receptor beta chain. Its cognate antigen is unknown. TCRdb's copy holds only in-frame clones and misses some; the assay was immunoSEQ multiplex PCR. The sample yields 50,000 to 60,000 clones, over 70% seen once. This sample was included in a study of a mutant IDH1 vaccine in newly diagnosed glioma. Time point denoted: week 23, last vaccination. Topical imiquimod accompanied each vaccine dose, which consisted of 300 ug of mutant IDH1 20-mer peptide. General study points: Any relationship between pseudoprogression and changes in top peripheral T cell clonotypes seemed absent.

The CDR3 contains 15 residues. CDR1 is MNHEY and CDR2 is SMNVEV in the germline V gene (reference sequence). Trimming took off 5 bases at V and 7 bases at J, with 15 bases between the two ends. The TCR comes from a man in his forties or fifties with glioma. This chain links TRBV27 with TRBJ1-6, with a possible D match to TRBD1 (6 bases). Here the sequenced sample was PBMCs, taken from a glioma patient whose treatment included an IDH1 peptide vaccine. CDR3 in DNA: TGTGCCAGCAGTCCGCCGACAGGACAAAATTCACCCCTCCACTTT. As protein: CASSPPTGQNSPLHF.